The text below deals with one T cell receptor beta chain. This clone was counted a few times. Its antigen is still unknown. No quality values exist for individual bases; no much larger clone is one base distant. The entry originates in a study of Ad26.COV2.S vaccination and SARS-CoV-2 variants (dated by TCRdb to the early 2020s). Regarding the study in general: Vaccine-arm donors were drawn from COV1001, a multicentre, randomized, double-blind, placebo-controlled phase I-IIa trial of Ad26.COV2.S in healthy adults. Participants in the trial were split at random into five groups of five each, receiving low-dose or high-dose Ad26.COV2.S once or twice, or else placebo on both occasions. Ad26.COV2.S was administered intramuscularly at a dose of 5x10^10 or 1x10^11 viral particles, either as one shot or as two shots given 56 days apart. The TCR-sequenced set comprised around 32 samples: around 20 Ad26.COV2.S vaccine recipients, 5 placebo recipients and 8 SARS-CoV-2 convalescent individuals. Investigators remained blinded to trial group allocation during experiments and outcome assessment. TCRbeta repertoire sequencing served as the tool for gauging how specific and how broad the SARS-CoV-2-reactive T cell receptors were following Ad26.COV2.S vaccination. Study-wide conclusions, independent of this receptor: Vaccine and placebo recipients had comparable non-spike TCR breadth, which fits with the vaccine containing only spike. According to the authors, total T cell responses may have been underestimated by the TCR breadth and depth analyses. Compared with placebo recipients, Ad26.COV2.S recipients showed higher spike-specific TCR breadth (P = 0.0014). Substantial breadth of spike-specific CD8+ and CD4+ T cell responses was reported after vaccination. The study was not powered to compare responses between vaccine doses or regimens.

The label giving this sample's treatment or condition can be read as: around 19 received Ad26.COV2.S at low or high dose, single or two shots; several received placebo; per-sample allocation not given. For vaccine and placebo recipients, repertoires were sequenced using samples collected on day 63 after the first injection. Between 29 July and 7 August 2020, Cohort 1b enrolled about 27 adults aged 18-55 years at one site in Boston, USA. Ad26.COV2.S consisted of a replication-incompetent adenovirus type 26 vector by which a prefusion-stabilized SARS-CoV-2 spike protein from the original Wuhan strain was expressed. The CDR3 numbers 14 residues from cysteine through phenylalanine. Solely the CDR3 DNA is kept, with 42 bases framed from the first base. Trimming costs V 2 bases and J 4 bases, and their ends lie 11 bases apart. CDR1 and CDR2 were assigned from the germline V gene (reference sequence) as SEHNR and FQNEAQ.

TCRbeta CDR3 regions were sequenced with the immunoSEQ Assay. After extraction, genomic DNA underwent amplification by bias-controlled multiplex PCR, followed by high-throughput sequencing. Concerning the study's data processing: To quantify the absolute abundance of every unique TCRbeta CDR3 region, sequences were collapsed and filtered. T cell fraction was estimated by normalization of TCRbeta template counts to usable DNA, with usable DNA being measured through amplification of reference genes present in all nucleated cells. Repertoire TCRs were annotated as SARS-CoV-2-specific when V gene, CDR3 amino acid sequence and J gene were exactly matched to a known reactive TCR set. The reference SARS-CoV-2 TCR set was obtained from MIRA and was filtered for enrichment in COVID-19-positive ImmuneCODE repertoires, whereby public or cross-reactive TCRs were removed. Using the MIRA antigens, annotated TCRs were further analysed by specific ORF or by position within an ORF. Breadth was defined as annotated unique rearrangements over total unique productive rearrangements; depth was the summed frequency of those rearrangements. Two-sided Wilcoxon rank-sum tests were used to compare TCR breadth between groups. TCRdb limited this immuneACCESS table to in-frame rearrangements with V and J called. A share of clones is missing; checked studies link under half to unresolved V genes, and the rest is unexplained. For V, J and clone size, that table is used; D and trimming come from the DNA. The sample records fewer than 900,000 clones, 80% to 90% of which are singletons. Around 1.4% of the sample lies in the top ten.

The TCR sequence derives from a person between 18 and 60 years old who received the Ad26.COV2.S COVID-19 vaccine or a placebo. Source: peripheral blood, taken in a trial of Ad26.COV2.S vaccine versus placebo. In this chain, TRBV7-9 is recombined with TRBJ2-5; the D gene is perhaps TRBD1, on 6 matching bases. The sequenced DNA: TGTGCCAGCAGCTTAAGAGGGGGTTTAGAGACCCAGTACTTC. The encoded protein is CASSLRGGLETQYF.